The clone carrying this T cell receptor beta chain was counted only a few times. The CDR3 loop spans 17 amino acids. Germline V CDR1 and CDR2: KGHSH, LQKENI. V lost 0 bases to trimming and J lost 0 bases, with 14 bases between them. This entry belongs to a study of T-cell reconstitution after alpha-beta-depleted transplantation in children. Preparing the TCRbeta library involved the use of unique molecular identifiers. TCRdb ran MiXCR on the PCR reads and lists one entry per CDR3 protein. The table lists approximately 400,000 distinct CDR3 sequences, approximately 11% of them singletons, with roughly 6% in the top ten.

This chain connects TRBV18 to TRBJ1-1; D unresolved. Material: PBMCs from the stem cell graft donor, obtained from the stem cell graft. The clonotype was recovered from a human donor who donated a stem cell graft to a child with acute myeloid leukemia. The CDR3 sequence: CASSPPQPQVLNTEAFF. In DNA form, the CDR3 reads TGTGCCAGCTCACCACCCCAGCCCCAGGTTCTGAACACTGAAGCTTTCTTT.